Listed below are T cell receptor beta chains from one sample, sequenced in a study of blood T cell repertoires in COVID-19. Generated by immunoSEQ multiplex PCR, the TCRdb table keeps only in-frame clones and is missing some. The profile shows some 380,000 clones, about 89% of them singletons. Sample: PBMCs or T cells enriched from blood (not recorded which). The receptors were sampled from a man aged 25 to 45 who had recovered from COVID-19. Both conserved end residues are part of each CDR3. Each record gives: D gene, J gene, clone size, V gene, CDR3 DNA, CDR3 protein. The D gene is left open where the match is weak. Some rows mark clone size as missing; the rest say once, few, many or name a class of expanded clone.

d_gene: TRBD1
j_gene: TRBJ1-3
abundance: NA
v_gene: TRBV28
CDR3nt: TGTGCCAGCAGTCCCCTTTCAGGGGGAAGGTCCTCTGGAAACACCATATATTTT
CDR3aa: CASSPLSGGRSSGNTIYF

d_gene: NA
j_gene: TRBJ1-5
abundance: NA
v_gene: TRBV10-1
CDR3nt: TGCGCCAGCATTGGAATCAAACAGGCCCCGCTTTATAGCAATCAGCCCCAGCATTTT
CDR3aa: CASIGIKQAPLYSNQPQHF

d_gene: NA
j_gene: TRBJ1-1
abundance: NA
v_gene: TRBV11-2
CDR3nt: TGTGCCAGCCAGGTGAACACTGAAGCTTTCTTT
CDR3aa: CASQVNTEAFF

d_gene: TRBD1
j_gene: TRBJ2-7
abundance: NA
v_gene: TRBV25-1
CDR3nt: TGTGCCAGCAGTGAAAGGGGGCCCCTCTACGAGCAGTACTTC
CDR3aa: CASSERGPLYEQYF

d_gene: NA
j_gene: TRBJ2-7
abundance: NA
v_gene: TRBV3-1/TRBV3-2
CDR3nt: TGTGCCAGCAGCCAAGATCTGGGTTGCACCCGGGGGGAGCAGTACTTC
CDR3aa: CASSQDLGCTRGEQYF

d_gene: NA
j_gene: TRBJ1-6
abundance: few
v_gene: TRBV4-1
CDR3nt: TGCGCCAGCAGCCAAGAACAGGGCGTTCGTAATTCACCCCTCCACTTT
CDR3aa: CASSQEQGVRNSPLHF

d_gene: TRBD1
j_gene: TRBJ1-6
abundance: NA
v_gene: TRBV4-3
CDR3nt: TGCGCCAGCAGCCAAGAAGTGACAGGGGCGTTTTCACCCCTCCACTTT
CDR3aa: CASSQEVTGAFSPLHF

d_gene: TRBD1
j_gene: TRBJ1-2
abundance: NA
v_gene: TRBV30
CDR3nt: TGTGCCTGCACCGGGACAGGGTTTGGCTACACCTTC
CDR3aa: CACTGTGFGYTF

d_gene: NA
j_gene: TRBJ1-1
abundance: NA
v_gene: TRBV5-1
CDR3nt: TGCGCCAGCAGCGACTACACTGAAGCTTTCTTT
CDR3aa: CASSDYTEAFF

d_gene: TRBD1
j_gene: TRBJ1-2
abundance: NA
v_gene: TRBV7-2
CDR3nt: TGTGCCAGCAGCTCCGAACAGGGGTTTGGCTACACCTTC
CDR3aa: CASSSEQGFGYTF

d_gene: NA
j_gene: TRBJ2-2
abundance: NA
v_gene: TRBV3-1/TRBV3-2
CDR3nt: TGTGCCAGCAGCCAAAGGGGGGGCACCGGGGAGCTGTTTTTT
CDR3aa: CASSQRGGTGELFF

d_gene: NA
j_gene: TRBJ2-3
abundance: NA
v_gene: TRBV3-1/TRBV3-2
CDR3nt: TGTGCCAGCAGCTACAGACAGGCTACAGATACGCAGTATTTT
CDR3aa: CASSYRQATDTQYF

d_gene: TRBD1
j_gene: TRBJ1-1
abundance: NA
v_gene: TRBV25-1
CDR3nt: TGTGCCAGCAGTTTACAGGGGGCCCTGGGCACTGAAGCTTTCTTT
CDR3aa: CASSLQGALGTEAFF

d_gene: NA
j_gene: TRBJ2-7
abundance: NA
v_gene: TRBV30
CDR3nt: TGTGCCTGGAGGAGGCAGGGCTCCCACGAGCAGTACTTC
CDR3aa: CAWRRQGSHEQYF

d_gene: NA
j_gene: TRBJ1-2
abundance: once
v_gene: TRBV29-1
CDR3nt: TGCAGCGCCGTAAGGGGATTCGACGGCTACACCTTC
CDR3aa: CSAVRGFDGYTF

d_gene: TRBD1
j_gene: TRBJ1-1
abundance: NA
v_gene: TRBV12-3/TRBV12-4
CDR3nt: TGTGCCAGCAGAGACAGGGCCACTGAAGCTTTCTTT
CDR3aa: CASRDRATEAFF

d_gene: TRBD1
j_gene: TRBJ1-3
abundance: NA
v_gene: TRBV4-1
CDR3nt: TGCGCCAGCAGCCAAGATGGGACAGGGAGACTCTCTGGAAACACCATATATTTT
CDR3aa: CASSQDGTGRLSGNTIYF

d_gene: NA
j_gene: TRBJ2-1
abundance: NA
v_gene: TRBV19
CDR3nt: TGTGCCAGTAGCCTGCTAAGAAATGAGCAGTTCTTC
CDR3aa: CASSLLRNEQFF

d_gene: TRBD1
j_gene: TRBJ2-7
abundance: NA
v_gene: TRBV5-1
CDR3nt: TGCGCCAGCAGCTTGTCGGGACAGGGCTCCCACGAGCAGTACTTC
CDR3aa: CASSLSGQGSHEQYF

d_gene: TRBD1
j_gene: TRBJ2-3
abundance: NA
v_gene: TRBV25-1
CDR3nt: TGTGCCAGCAGCAGGACAGGGTTGTCAGATACGCAGTATTTT
CDR3aa: CASSRTGLSDTQYF

d_gene: TRBD1
j_gene: TRBJ2-7
abundance: NA
v_gene: TRBV5-1
CDR3nt: TGCGCCAGCAGCCCGACAGGGGGCGCGGACGAGCAGTACTTC
CDR3aa: CASSPTGGADEQYF

d_gene: NA
j_gene: TRBJ2-3
abundance: NA
v_gene: TRBV10-2
CDR3nt: TGCGCCACAATGGAGAGTCCCACTCCCACAGATACGCAGTATTTT
CDR3aa: CATMESPTPTDTQYF

d_gene: NA
j_gene: TRBJ1-1
abundance: NA
v_gene: TRBV27
CDR3nt: TGTGCCAGCAGTACCCTCCAGGGTTACACTGAAGCTTTCTTT
CDR3aa: CASSTLQGYTEAFF

d_gene: NA
j_gene: TRBJ1-5
abundance: NA
v_gene: TRBV3-1/TRBV3-2
CDR3nt: TGTGCCAGCAGCCAAGATATGGCTGTGAGCAATCAGCCCCAGCATTTT
CDR3aa: CASSQDMAVSNQPQHF

d_gene: NA
j_gene: TRBJ1-4
abundance: NA
v_gene: TRBV27
CDR3nt: TGTGCCAGCTCATCGTGGAGGGAGGGGGAAAAACTGTTTTTT
CDR3aa: CASSSWREGEKLFF

d_gene: NA
j_gene: TRBJ2-2
abundance: NA
v_gene: TRBV18
CDR3nt: TGTGCCAGCTCACCAAGTAGGAACACCGGGGAGCTGTTTTTT
CDR3aa: CASSPSRNTGELFF

d_gene: TRBD1
j_gene: TRBJ1-2
abundance: NA
v_gene: TRBV9
CDR3nt: TGTGCCAGCAGCGTTCGGGACAGGGGATACTATGGCTACACCTTC
CDR3aa: CASSVRDRGYYGYTF

d_gene: NA
j_gene: TRBJ1-2
abundance: NA
v_gene: TRBV10-1
CDR3nt: TGCGCCAGCAGTGAGGGGCTACCGTATGGCTACACCTTC
CDR3aa: CASSEGLPYGYTF

d_gene: TRBD2
j_gene: TRBJ2-3
abundance: NA
v_gene: TRBV4-2
CDR3nt: TGTGCCAGCAGCCAACAGCTAGCGGGGAGCACAGATACGCAGTATTTT
CDR3aa: CASSQQLAGSTDTQYF

d_gene: NA
j_gene: TRBJ1-1
abundance: few
v_gene: TRBV6-2/TRBV6-3
CDR3nt: TGTGCCAGCAGCCAAGTGCCCAGGGTTGGAGCTTTCTTT
CDR3aa: CASSQVPRVGAFF

d_gene: TRBD1
j_gene: TRBJ1-6
abundance: few
v_gene: TRBV9
CDR3nt: TGTGCCAGCAGCCCACTTGGCGGACAGGGAAATTCACCCCTCCACTTT
CDR3aa: CASSPLGGQGNSPLHF

d_gene: TRBD1
j_gene: TRBJ2-1
abundance: once
v_gene: TRBV19
CDR3nt: TGTGCCAGTAGGGACAGGGACAATGAGCAGTTCTTC
CDR3aa: CASRDRDNEQFF

d_gene: NA
j_gene: TRBJ1-1
abundance: once
v_gene: TRBV7-9
CDR3nt: TGTGCCAGCAGACCTTCTTACAGGGAGCACACTGAAGCTTTCTTT
CDR3aa: CASRPSYREHTEAFF

d_gene: TRBD1
j_gene: TRBJ1-3
abundance: NA
v_gene: TRBV10-2
CDR3nt: TGCGCCAGCAGGGGGACAGGGGAGATTGGAAACACCATATATTTT
CDR3aa: CASRGTGEIGNTIYF

d_gene: NA
j_gene: TRBJ1-5
abundance: NA
v_gene: TRBV6-2/TRBV6-3
CDR3nt: TGTGCCAGCAGTTACTATCCAGGGTACAATCAGCCCCAGCATTTT
CDR3aa: CASSYYPGYNQPQHF

d_gene: NA
j_gene: TRBJ2-7
abundance: NA
v_gene: TRBV28
CDR3nt: TGTGCCAGCAGTGCCCGGGCCTCGGGATCCTACGAGCAGTACTTC
CDR3aa: CASSARASGSYEQYF

d_gene: NA
j_gene: TRBJ1-2
abundance: NA
v_gene: TRBV30
CDR3nt: TGTGCCCTCAATGGGGCAGGGGACGACTATGGCTACACCTTC
CDR3aa: CALNGAGDDYGYTF

d_gene: TRBD1
j_gene: TRBJ1-6
abundance: NA
v_gene: TRBV7-9
CDR3nt: TGTGCCAGCAGATCTGGACAGGACGCACCCCTCCACTTT
CDR3aa: CASRSGQDAPLHF

d_gene: TRBD2
j_gene: TRBJ2-1
abundance: NA
v_gene: TRBV11-3
CDR3nt: TGTGCCAGCAGTTCCGGACTAGCGGGGGGGCTTGGGTCCTACAATGAGCAGTTCTTC
CDR3aa: CASSSGLAGGLGSYNEQFF

d_gene: NA
j_gene: TRBJ1-6
abundance: NA
v_gene: TRBV6-5
CDR3nt: TGTGCCAGCACCTATCGTGGAGCACCCCTCCACTTT
CDR3aa: CASTYRGAPLHF

d_gene: TRBD1
j_gene: TRBJ1-1
abundance: few
v_gene: TRBV18
CDR3nt: TGTGCCAGCGCGGGACAGCAGAACACTGAAGCTTTCTTT
CDR3aa: CASAGQQNTEAFF

d_gene: NA
j_gene: TRBJ2-1
abundance: NA
v_gene: TRBV10-3
CDR3nt: TGTGCCATCGGAGAGGTCCGGGGGAATGAGCAGTTCTTC
CDR3aa: CAIGEVRGNEQFF

d_gene: TRBD1
j_gene: TRBJ2-7
abundance: NA
v_gene: TRBV2
CDR3nt: TGTGCCAGCAGGCGGACAGGGGAAAACTACGAGCAGTACTTC
CDR3aa: CASRRTGENYEQYF

d_gene: NA
j_gene: TRBJ2-5
abundance: NA
v_gene: TRBV19
CDR3nt: TGTGCCAGTAGTAGCGTTAACCAAGAGACCCAGTACTTC
CDR3aa: CASSSVNQETQYF

d_gene: NA
j_gene: TRBJ2-6
abundance: NA
v_gene: TRBV18
CDR3nt: TGTGCCAGCTCACCCAACTTACTGACAGGAACATCCTCTGGGGCCAACGTCCTGACTTTC
CDR3aa: CASSPNLLTGTSSGANVLTF

d_gene: NA
j_gene: TRBJ1-6
abundance: NA
v_gene: TRBV27
CDR3nt: TGTGCCAGCAGTCCATACGCGGGCTCCCAAGCGTTTTATTCACCCCTCCACTTT
CDR3aa: CASSPYAGSQAFYSPLHF

d_gene: TRBD1
j_gene: TRBJ1-2
abundance: NA
v_gene: TRBV5-5
CDR3nt: TGTGCCAGCAGCTTGGGGTCCGGGACAGGGGAAGAAACCTTC
CDR3aa: CASSLGSGTGEETF

d_gene: NA
j_gene: TRBJ1-2
abundance: NA
v_gene: TRBV6-5
CDR3nt: TGTGCCAGCACTCCGACAGAGGTATACTATGGCTACACCTTC
CDR3aa: CASTPTEVYYGYTF

d_gene: NA
j_gene: TRBJ1-4
abundance: NA
v_gene: TRBV18
CDR3nt: TGTGCCAGCTCACCGTGGACAGATGGAGAAAAACTGTTTTTT
CDR3aa: CASSPWTDGEKLFF

d_gene: NA
j_gene: TRBJ1-3
abundance: NA
v_gene: TRBV18
CDR3nt: TGTGCCAGCTCACCTGCGACAGGCTCTGGAAACACCATATATTTT
CDR3aa: CASSPATGSGNTIYF

d_gene: TRBD1
j_gene: TRBJ1-1
abundance: NA
v_gene: TRBV7-6
CDR3nt: TGTGCCAGCAGCTCGAGGACAGGGAGAGACACTGAAGCTTTCTTT
CDR3aa: CASSSRTGRDTEAFF

d_gene: NA
j_gene: TRBJ2-7
abundance: NA
v_gene: TRBV6-5
CDR3nt: TGTGCCAGCAGTTACGGACTTGGGATCTACGAGCAGTACTTC
CDR3aa: CASSYGLGIYEQYF

d_gene: TRBD1
j_gene: TRBJ1-5
abundance: NA
v_gene: TRBV4-3
CDR3nt: TGCGCCAGCAGTCGGGAGACAGGGTTAAATCAGCCCCAGCATTTT
CDR3aa: CASSRETGLNQPQHF